This TCR beta chain was found in a study of human T cells and chemical hapten exposure. The wider study: Recorded diagnoses among the mostly female patients were alopecia areata, totalis or universalis.

Germline CDR1 is SGHTA and CDR2 is FQGNSA. The CDR3 runs to 14 residues. This clonotype has ten or more counts. One end of the junction does not line up with germline, which may come from a read error. Time point given: pre-sensitization, week 0. Treatment meaning: therapeutic diphenylcyclopropenone sensitization with weekly scalp DPC. TCRdb used MiXCR to reprocess the RACE reads, holding one entry per CDR3 protein. This table has about 250,000 distinct CDR3 sequences, 7.5% to 8% appearing once. The sequence was obtained from a young man with alopecia areata. Some clones in this sample may be carry-over from other donors' samples. The input for sequencing was whole blood, taken in connection with sensitization to the hapten diphenylcyclopropenone (DPC). The V gene is TRBV7-2, the J gene TRBJ1-1; D uncertain. CDR3 loop: CASSFPILNNEAFF. Written as DNA, the CDR3 is TGTGCCAGCAGCTTTCCAATCCTTAACAATGAAGCTTTCTTT.